The 22 T cell receptor beta chains in this list originate from one sample, sequenced in a study of T cells in localized non-small cell lung cancer. TCRdb's table, derived via immunoSEQ multiplex PCR, lists solely in-frame clones and lacks some. This table has about 24,000 clones, approximately 88% appearing once. Source: peripheral blood mononuclear cells, taken before any cancer treatment. These receptors came from a woman aged 40-75 years with stage III lung adenocarcinoma.

The chain couples TRBV4-3 to TRBJ1-6; D possibly corresponds to TRBD1 (5 bases). The CDR3 has 17 amino acids. Germline CDR1 is LGHNA and CDR2 is YSLEER. The V and J ends lost 3 bases and 3 bases respectively, with 15 bases between them. This CDR3 reads CASSQGEGLIYNSPLHF. For the CDR3, the DNA is TGCGCCAGCAGCCAGGGGGAAGGTTTGATCTATAATTCACCCCTCCACTTT.

This chain joins TRBV7-9 and TRBJ1-3; D gene ambiguous. V gave up 6 bases and J gave up 3 bases, with 15 bases separating them. This CDR3 is built from 15 residues. Germline assignment: CDR1 SEHNR and CDR2 FQNEAQ (reference sequence). CDR3 protein: CASRPGQTIGNTIYF. CDR3 coding DNA: TGTGCCAGCAGACCTGGCCAGACTATTGGAAACACCATATATTTT.

The rearrangement links TRBV6-5 to TRBJ2-7, with D perhaps matching TRBD2 (5 bases). Germline CDR1 reads MNHEY; CDR2 reads SVGAGI. Trimming left V 7 bases short and J 2 bases short, with 18 bases between. This CDR3 has 15 residues. The CDR3 bases are TGTGCCAGCACCCTCGGGGTAGGCGGAACCTACGAGCAGTACTTC. Its translation: CASTLGVGGTYEQYF.

With regard to this clone: Other DNA sequences in this sample translate to the same CDR3. The gene calls are TRBV30 and TRBJ1-2; TRBD1 might be the D (6 bases). V was shortened by 5 bases and J by 3 bases, with 19 bases between the two germline ends. CDR3 length: 15 residues. CDR1 is GTSNPN and CDR2 is SVGIG in the germline V gene (reference sequence). The CDR3 reads CAWVGQGISYYGYTF. CDR3 nucleotide sequence: TGTGCCTGGGTGGGGCAGGGGATATCCTACTATGGCTACACCTTC.

The chain combines TRBV19 with TRBJ2-7; 7 bases align to TRBD2. The CDR3 spans 13 residues. J gave up 7 bases and V 10 bases, and 13 bases lay outside the gene matches. The germline CDR1 and CDR2 sequences are LNHDA and SQIVND (reference sequence). This CDR3 is CATPKPGGGEQYF. In DNA form, the CDR3 reads TGTGCCACCCCAAAGCCTGGGGGGGGAGAGCAGTACTTC.

The CDR3 reads CASRRERESEQFF. CDR3 nucleotides: TGTGCCAGCAGAAGAGAGCGGGAGTCTGAGCAGTTCTTC. The chain recombines TRBV2 with TRBJ2-1, with 8 bases lining up with TRBD2. The CDR3 is 13 residues long. Germline V gene lookup returns CDR1 SNHLY and CDR2 FYNNEI. With 6 bases clipped from V and 9 bases from J, the junction kept 7 bases outside the gene matches.

The CDR3 DNA is TGTGCCACCAGCAGAGAGAGACCGAGCGGGAGTAGAAACAATGAGCAGTTCTTC. Protein product: CATSRERPSGSRNNEQFF. The chain employs TRBV15 and TRBJ2-1; 8 bases match TRBD2. This CDR3 is built from 18 residues. The trim removed 0 bases at V and 5 bases at J, leaving 12 bases unmatched. CDR1 and CDR2 from the germline V gene are LNHNV and YYDKDF (reference sequence).

The genes are TRBV9 and TRBJ2-1; D unresolved. V lost 4 bases and J lost 8, with 22 bases in between. From germline, CDR1 is SGDLS and CDR2 YYNGEE. The CDR3 covers 16 residues. The CDR3 bases are TGTGCCAGCAGCCATGGGCTGCTATTTCTCGGCGATGAGCAGTTCTTC. It encodes CASSHGLLFLGDEQFF. Filled out from reference TRBV9 and TRBJ2-1, the complete variable domain reads DSGVTQTPKHLITATGQRVTLRCSPRSGDLSVYWYQQSLDQGLQFLIQYYNGEERAKGNILERFSAQQFPDLHSELNLSSLELGDSALYFCASSHGLLFLGDEQFFGPGTRLTVL.

The J gene is TRBJ2-2, the V gene TRBV5-6, with TRBD1 identical over 7 bases. CDR3 length equals 16 residues. CDR1 is SGHDT and CDR2 is YYEEEE in the germline V gene. V gave up 3 bases and J gave up 6 bases; unmatched junction bases: 11. The DNA for the CDR3 is TGTGCCAGCAGCTCAAGCCCCTACAGGGGATCCGGGGAGCTGTTTTTT. This translates into CASSSSPYRGSGELFF.

CDR3: CASSQAGGQGSQPQHF. As DNA, the CDR3 is TGCGCCAGCAGCCAAGCAGGCGGGCAGGGCAGTCAGCCCCAGCATTTT. This chain joins TRBV4-1 and TRBJ1-5, with a possible D match to TRBD1 (5 bases). V lost 1 base, J lost 6 bases, and 16 bases lay in between. CDR1 MGHRA and CDR2 YSYEKL come from the germline V gene. This CDR3 region has 16 residues.

This chain links TRBV2 with TRBJ2-2, with TRBD2 identical over 9 bases. CDR3 length equals 16 residues. Germline loops: CDR1 SNHLY, CDR2 FYNNEI. V shed 2 bases, J shed 4 bases, and the junction held 5 bases outside the gene matches. The CDR3, as DNA: TGTGCCAGCAGTGAATTTACTAGCGGGCTCACCGGGGAGCTGTTTTTT. It yields the protein CASSEFTSGLTGELFF.

The gene calls are TRBV5-1 and TRBJ1-1; D perhaps matches TRBD1 (5 bases). Trimming pared 4 bases from V and 5 bases from J, leaving 12 bases between. The CDR3 is made up of 13 amino acids. CDR1 is SGHRS and CDR2 is YFSETQ in the germline V gene. The CDR3 sequence: CASSPVGGTEAFF. The CDR3 DNA reads as TGCGCCAGCAGCCCCGTGGGGGGAACTGAAGCTTTCTTT.

This clone was counted once. This chain links TRBV18 with TRBJ2-6, with D unresolved. The CDR3 length is 14 residues. V was pared by 3 bases and J by 8 bases, with 11 bases between. Germline V lookup: CDR1 KGHSH, CDR2 LQKENI. CDR3 DNA sequence: TGTGCCAGCTCACCCCCGGTAAGGACCAACGTCCTGACTTTC. This sequence encodes CASSPPVRTNVLTF.

The chain uses TRBV14 and TRBJ2-7; D gene uncertain. Germline lookup yields CDR1 SGHDN and CDR2 FVKESK. The CDR3 spans 14 residues. The germline V and J ends were trimmed by 5 bases and 2 bases, with 13 bases remaining between them. The CDR3 is CASSGSTVPYEQYF. The CDR3 region has the DNA TGTGCCAGCAGCGGGTCTACCGTGCCCTACGAGCAGTACTTC.

This rearrangement joins TRBV20-1 to TRBJ2-7; D is uncertain. The CDR3 totals 11 residues. CDR1 is DFQATT, CDR2 SNEGSKA, per germline (reference sequence). V dropped 0 bases and J dropped 3 bases, with 3 bases sitting between them. CDR3 residues: CSARDNYEQYF. CDR3 bases: TGCAGTGCTAGAGACAACTACGAGCAGTACTTC.

This clone was seen only once. V gene TRBV9 combines with J gene TRBJ2-3, with no clear D. From germline, CDR1 is SGDLS and CDR2 YYNGEE. Trimming cost V 0 bases and J 5 bases, with 13 bases left between them. This CDR3 region has 15 residues. CDR3 sequence (DNA): TGTGCCAGCAGCGTAGGTTCAATTCCGGGAGATACGCAGTATTTT. Translation gives CASSVGSIPGDTQYF.

This clone came up once. The genes are TRBV7-9 and TRBJ2-3, with D unclear. Trimming removed 4 bases from V and 0 bases from J, with 8 bases in between. CDR3 length: 14 amino acids. The germline CDR1 and CDR2 sequences are SEHNR and FQNEAQ (reference sequence). CDR3 coding DNA: TGTGCCAGCAGCTCACCAACTAGCACAGATACGCAGTATTTT. This codes for CASSSPTSTDTQYF.

The rearrangement joins TRBV7-6 to TRBJ1-2; TRBD1 matches 9 bases. The CDR3 contains 15 residues. Germline V gene data show CDR1 as SGHVS and CDR2 as FNYEAQ. The trim removed 5 bases at V and 2 bases at J, leaving 6 bases unmatched. Here the CDR3 reads CASSPNRGRNYGYTF. The CDR3 DNA reads as TGTGCCAGCAGCCCCAACAGGGGGCGCAACTATGGCTACACCTTC.

The V call is TRBV7-9, the J call TRBJ1-3; D remains unclear. CDR3 length: 15 residues. V lost 1 base, J lost 0 bases, and 7 bases lay in between. From germline, CDR1 is SEHNR and CDR2 FQNEAQ (reference sequence). The CDR3 loop is CASSLVEGSGNTIYF. CDR3 in DNA: TGTGCCAGCAGCTTAGTGGAGGGCTCTGGAAACACCATATATTTT.

Points on this clone: A much larger clonotype is one base distant, so this may be a read error. Other DNA sequences of this sample code for an identical CDR3. The rearrangement uses TRBV6-1 and TRBJ1-3; D remains unclear. The germline V gene encodes CDR1 MNHNS and CDR2 SASEGT. CDR3 length: 14 amino acids. V was pared by 3 bases and J by 0 bases, with 6 bases between. The CDR3 loop reads CASSDGVSGNTIYF. The CDR3 DNA reads as TGTGCCAGCAGTGACGGCGTCTCTGGAAACACCATATATTTT.

The chain uses TRBV5-4 and TRBJ1-5; a weak D match, TRBD1 (6 bases). The CDR3 has 15 amino acids. The germline gives CDR1 SGHNT, CDR2 YYREEE (reference sequence). Trimming left V 0 bases short and J 6 bases short, with 13 bases between. CDR3 sequence reads: CASSLGGGQGQPQHF. The CDR3 nucleotides are TGTGCCAGCAGCTTGGGTGGGGGACAAGGTCAGCCCCAGCATTTT.

The V and J genes are TRBV5-1 and TRBJ2-1; TRBD2 matches 10 bases. J gave up 5 bases and V 0 bases, and 2 bases lay outside the gene matches. Germline V CDR1 and CDR2: SGHRS, YFSETQ. CDR3 length: 15 residues. The CDR3 sequence: CASSLAGLADNEQFF. CDR3 nucleotide sequence: TGCGCCAGCAGCTTGGCCGGACTAGCGGACAATGAGCAGTTCTTC.